These T cell receptor beta chains were read from a single sample in a study of shared clonotypes between healthy human individuals. Clones were sequenced by immunoSEQ multiplex PCR, and TCRdb holds only the in-frame ones, with some missing. The repertoire includes some 1,400,000 clones, roughly 96% of them detected once, and 1% to 1.5% sits in the top ten. Sequencing used naive CD4+ T cells sorted from blood. Source of these receptors: a young man in good health. CDR3s include the opening cysteine and the closing phenylalanine or tryptophan. The order of the fields is CDR3 length, V gene, J gene, D gene, clone size, CDR3 DNA, CDR3 protein. D genes are given only for firm matches. Clone size is not always given. Where it is, it says once, few, many or a class for expanded clones.

len: 13; v_gene: TRBV2; j_gene: TRBJ2-5; d_gene: .; abundance: .; CDR3nt: TGTGCCAGCAAGCTACAGCCTAAGTTGTTCCAGTACTTC; CDR3aa: CASKLQPKLFQYF
len: 15; v_gene: TRBV27; j_gene: TRBJ2-1; d_gene: TRBD2; abundance: .; CDR3nt: TGTGCCGCCTCAGTCAGGGTGGGAGGGTACAATGAGCAGTTCTTC; CDR3aa: CAASVRVGGYNEQFF
len: 14; v_gene: TRBV5-1; j_gene: TRBJ2-2; d_gene: TRBD1; abundance: .; CDR3nt: TGCGCCAGCAGCTTCGGGACAGTCACCGGGGAGCTGTTTTTT; CDR3aa: CASSFGTVTGELFF
len: 14; v_gene: TRBV10-3; j_gene: TRBJ1-2; d_gene: .; abundance: .; CDR3nt: TGTGCCATCAGTGAGGGGTTGACCCAGGGAGGCTACACCTTC; CDR3aa: CAISEGLTQGGYTF
len: 15; v_gene: TRBV5-6; j_gene: TRBJ2-3; d_gene: TRBD1; abundance: .; CDR3nt: TGTGCCAGCAGCTCCGTCGACAGGGGCACAGATACGCAGTATTTT; CDR3aa: CASSSVDRGTDTQYF
len: 16; v_gene: TRBV5-5; j_gene: TRBJ1-5; d_gene: .; abundance: .; CDR3nt: TGTGCCAGCAGCTTGGTGGTGTCTCCGACCAATCAGCCCCAGCATTTT; CDR3aa: CASSLVVSPTNQPQHF
len: 17; v_gene: TRBV6-1; j_gene: TRBJ1-2; d_gene: TRBD1; abundance: once; CDR3nt: TGTGCCAGCAGTGACCCCTCATCAGGGGGTAGAGGGTATGGCTACACCTTC; CDR3aa: CASSDPSSGGRGYGYTF
len: 15; v_gene: TRBV18; j_gene: TRBJ1-3; d_gene: .; abundance: .; CDR3nt: TGTGCCAGCTCACCACTCTCCGGTATATCAAACACCATATATTTT; CDR3aa: CASSPLSGISNTIYF
len: 13; v_gene: TRBV28; j_gene: TRBJ1-1; d_gene: .; abundance: .; CDR3nt: TGTGCCAGCAAAGTGGTAAATTTGCCTGAAGCTTTCTTT; CDR3aa: CASKVVNLPEAFF
len: 15; v_gene: TRBV7-3; j_gene: TRBJ2-1; d_gene: TRBD2; abundance: .; CDR3nt: TGTGCCAGCAGCCCTCTTAGCGGGAGGGCAAGTGAGCAGTTCTTC; CDR3aa: CASSPLSGRASEQFF
len: 14; v_gene: TRBV10-3; j_gene: TRBJ1-2; d_gene: .; abundance: .; CDR3nt: TGTGCCATCAGTGAGGTAGGGGCAACCTATGGCTACACCTTC; CDR3aa: CAISEVGATYGYTF
len: 13; v_gene: TRBV25-1; j_gene: TRBJ1-1; d_gene: .; abundance: .; CDR3nt: TGTGCCAGCAGTTTGTGGGGAACAGGTGAAGCTTTCTTT; CDR3aa: CASSLWGTGEAFF
len: 14; v_gene: TRBV29-1; j_gene: TRBJ2-1; d_gene: TRBD2; abundance: .; CDR3nt: TGCAGCGTCGAGGCTAGCGGCTCCTACAATGAGCAGTTCTTC; CDR3aa: CSVEASGSYNEQFF
len: 13; v_gene: TRBV4-3; j_gene: TRBJ2-1; d_gene: .; abundance: once; CDR3nt: TGCGCCAGCAGCCGTAACCCGGGGAATGAGCAGTTCTTC; CDR3aa: CASSRNPGNEQFF
len: 16; v_gene: TRBV5-7; j_gene: TRBJ2-7; d_gene: TRBD2; abundance: .; CDR3nt: TGTGCCAGCAGCTATAATAAAGCGGGAGTCTTCTACGAGCAGTACTTC; CDR3aa: CASSYNKAGVFYEQYF
len: 18; v_gene: TRBV4-3; j_gene: TRBJ2-1; d_gene: .; abundance: .; CDR3nt: TGCGCCAGCAGCCAAGATAGGCGAGTCGAGCGGGTGTCCAATGAGCAGTTCTTC; CDR3aa: CASSQDRRVERVSNEQFF
len: 14; v_gene: TRBV28; j_gene: TRBJ1-1; d_gene: TRBD1; abundance: .; CDR3nt: TGTGCCAGCAGTTTAGGGGACAGGAACACTGAAGCTTTCTTT; CDR3aa: CASSLGDRNTEAFF
len: 15; v_gene: TRBV19; j_gene: TRBJ2-2; d_gene: .; abundance: .; CDR3nt: TGTGCCAGTACCGTTATCCACGGCGGCACCGGGGAGCTGTTTTTT; CDR3aa: CASTVIHGGTGELFF
len: 13; v_gene: TRBV4-1; j_gene: TRBJ2-1; d_gene: .; abundance: .; CDR3nt: TGCGCCAGCAGCCAAAATAGGCCTTTTGAGCAGTTCTTC; CDR3aa: CASSQNRPFEQFF
len: 15; v_gene: TRBV5-4; j_gene: TRBJ2-7; d_gene: TRBD2; abundance: .; CDR3nt: TGTGCCAGCAGCTTGGGTGGCGGGAGAGGTTACGAGCAGTACTTC; CDR3aa: CASSLGGGRGYEQYF
len: 16; v_gene: TRBV7-9; j_gene: TRBJ2-7; d_gene: .; abundance: .; CDR3nt: TGTGCCAGCAGCGCACCCCCCTCAGACGGCCTAGGGGAGCAGTACTTC; CDR3aa: CASSAPPSDGLGEQYF
len: 12; v_gene: TRBV7-9; j_gene: TRBJ2-5; d_gene: .; abundance: .; CDR3nt: TGTGCCAGCAGCCCCTCAGCAGAGACCCAGTACTTC; CDR3aa: CASSPSAETQYF
len: 16; v_gene: TRBV11-2; j_gene: TRBJ2-3; d_gene: TRBD2; abundance: .; CDR3nt: TGTGCCAGCAGCTTAGGGACTAGCGGAGTCACAGATACGCAGTATTTT; CDR3aa: CASSLGTSGVTDTQYF
len: 16; v_gene: TRBV5-1; j_gene: TRBJ2-1; d_gene: TRBD2; abundance: .; CDR3nt: TGCGCCAGCAGCCCAATGGGACTAGCGGGAGGCAATGAGCAGTTCTTC; CDR3aa: CASSPMGLAGGNEQFF
len: 13; v_gene: TRBV6-5; j_gene: TRBJ2-1; d_gene: .; abundance: .; CDR3nt: TGTGCCAGCAGTGCCGGGCTCCACAATGAGCAGTTCTTC; CDR3aa: CASSAGLHNEQFF
len: 15; v_gene: TRBV5-8; j_gene: TRBJ2-7; d_gene: TRBD2; abundance: once; CDR3nt: TGTGCCAGCAGTTGGACTAGCGGTAACTCCTACGAGCAGTACTTC; CDR3aa: CASSWTSGNSYEQYF
len: 16; v_gene: TRBV4-1; j_gene: TRBJ2-3; d_gene: TRBD2; abundance: .; CDR3nt: TGCGCCAGCAGCCAAGTGTTAGCGGGAGGGCCGGATACGCAGTATTTT; CDR3aa: CASSQVLAGGPDTQYF
len: 14; v_gene: TRBV25-1; j_gene: TRBJ2-7; d_gene: .; abundance: .; CDR3nt: TGTGCCAGCAGTGAATTTCGACAGCCCTACGAGCAGTACTTC; CDR3aa: CASSEFRQPYEQYF
len: 14; v_gene: TRBV7-9; j_gene: TRBJ2-5; d_gene: .; abundance: .; CDR3nt: TGTGCCAGCAGCTTCGCGAGGGATCAAGAGACCCAGTACTTC; CDR3aa: CASSFARDQETQYF
len: 18; v_gene: TRBV11-3; j_gene: TRBJ2-1; d_gene: .; abundance: once; CDR3nt: TGTGCCAGCAGCTTAGCTCCACTGAGTGCATCCTCCTACAATGAGCAGTTCTTC; CDR3aa: CASSLAPLSASSYNEQFF
len: 19; v_gene: TRBV29-1; j_gene: TRBJ2-3; d_gene: .; abundance: .; CDR3nt: TGCAGCGGCGCGATGACCACAGGGTTCAAAATCCTTGGGCGAGATACGCAGTATTTT; CDR3aa: CSGAMTTGFKILGRDTQYF
len: 15; v_gene: TRBV28; j_gene: TRBJ2-1; d_gene: TRBD2; abundance: once; CDR3nt: TGTGCCAGCAGTCTAGCGGGAGGGCCGGTTAATGAGCAGTTCTTC; CDR3aa: CASSLAGGPVNEQFF
len: 15; v_gene: TRBV19; j_gene: TRBJ1-2; d_gene: .; abundance: .; CDR3nt: TGTGCCAGTAGTCCCCGACAGTTCGAGCCCTATGGCTACACCTTC; CDR3aa: CASSPRQFEPYGYTF
len: 12; v_gene: TRBV7-2; j_gene: TRBJ2-7; d_gene: .; abundance: .; CDR3nt: TGTGCCAGCAGCTTCAGGGCCTACGAGCAGTACTTC; CDR3aa: CASSFRAYEQYF
len: 10; v_gene: TRBV20-1; j_gene: TRBJ2-7; d_gene: .; abundance: .; CDR3nt: TGCAGTGCTTTGCCCTACGAGCAGTACTTC; CDR3aa: CSALPYEQYF
len: 16; v_gene: TRBV28; j_gene: TRBJ2-3; d_gene: .; abundance: .; CDR3nt: TGTGCCAGCAGTTTTTTGCGGGGGCGCGGCACAGATACGCAGTATTTT; CDR3aa: CASSFLRGRGTDTQYF
len: 15; v_gene: TRBV27; j_gene: TRBJ2-1; d_gene: TRBD2; abundance: .; CDR3nt: TGTGCCAGCAGTAAGCGGGAAGGAGGGTACAATGAGCAGTTCTTC; CDR3aa: CASSKREGGYNEQFF
len: 15; v_gene: TRBV28; j_gene: TRBJ1-2; d_gene: TRBD1; abundance: .; CDR3nt: TGTGCCAGCAGTTTAGGGGACAGGGTGGCGAGAGGCTACACCTTC; CDR3aa: CASSLGDRVARGYTF
len: 14; v_gene: TRBV6-1; j_gene: TRBJ2-7; d_gene: TRBD1; abundance: .; CDR3nt: TGTGCCAGCAATCCCCAGGGGGCGTCTGACGAGCAGTACTTC; CDR3aa: CASNPQGASDEQYF
len: 13; v_gene: TRBV11-3; j_gene: TRBJ2-7; d_gene: .; abundance: .; CDR3nt: TGTGCCAGCAGCTTGTCTATGTATCACGAGCAGTACTTC; CDR3aa: CASSLSMYHEQYF
len: 13; v_gene: TRBV5-6; j_gene: TRBJ1-5; d_gene: TRBD1; abundance: once; CDR3nt: TGTGCCAGCAGCGGGGACAGGGGCCAGCCCCAGCATTTT; CDR3aa: CASSGDRGQPQHF
len: 13; v_gene: TRBV5-5; j_gene: TRBJ2-7; d_gene: .; abundance: .; CDR3nt: TGTGCCAGCAGCTTCCGGGGCCCCTACGAGCAGTACTTC; CDR3aa: CASSFRGPYEQYF
len: 16; v_gene: TRBV5-5; j_gene: TRBJ1-1; d_gene: .; abundance: .; CDR3nt: TGTGCCAGCAGCAACCTAATGACAGCCAGAAACACTGAAGCTTTCTTT; CDR3aa: CASSNLMTARNTEAFF
len: 15; v_gene: TRBV19; j_gene: TRBJ2-1; d_gene: TRBD1; abundance: .; CDR3nt: TGTGCCAGTAGTAACCTCCGGGACAGGGGGATTGAGCAGTTCTTC; CDR3aa: CASSNLRDRGIEQFF
len: 12; v_gene: TRBV7-8; j_gene: TRBJ2-7; d_gene: TRBD2; abundance: .; CDR3nt: TGTGCCAGCGCGGGGGGACCCTACGAGCAGTACTTC; CDR3aa: CASAGGPYEQYF
len: 13; v_gene: TRBV11-3; j_gene: TRBJ2-1; d_gene: .; abundance: .; CDR3nt: TGTGCCAGCAGCTTGTCGGTTTACAATGAGCAGTTCTTC; CDR3aa: CASSLSVYNEQFF
len: 19; v_gene: TRBV13; j_gene: TRBJ2-1; d_gene: TRBD2; abundance: .; CDR3nt: TGTGCCAGCAGCTTATGGGGACTAGCGGGGCTGAGCTCCTACAATGAGCAGTTCTTC; CDR3aa: CASSLWGLAGLSSYNEQFF
len: 14; v_gene: TRBV19; j_gene: TRBJ2-2; d_gene: .; abundance: .; CDR3nt: TGTGCCAGTAGTATCCAGGGGCATAGCGGGGAGCTGTTTTTT; CDR3aa: CASSIQGHSGELFF
len: 16; v_gene: TRBV4-1; j_gene: TRBJ2-1; d_gene: TRBD2; abundance: .; CDR3nt: TGCGCCAGCAGCCAAGCCGGGACTAGCGTCTACAATGAGCAGTTCTTC; CDR3aa: CASSQAGTSVYNEQFF
len: 17; v_gene: TRBV5-1; j_gene: TRBJ2-7; d_gene: TRBD2; abundance: .; CDR3nt: TGCGCCAGCAGCTTGGCCCACGGCAGCGGGAGCTCCTACGAGCAGTACTTC; CDR3aa: CASSLAHGSGSSYEQYF
len: 15; v_gene: TRBV25-1; j_gene: TRBJ1-6; d_gene: TRBD1; abundance: .; CDR3nt: TGTGCCAGCAGATCCAGGGGGGCGCCTCATTCACCCCTCCACTTT; CDR3aa: CASRSRGAPHSPLHF
len: 14; v_gene: TRBV10-1; j_gene: TRBJ2-7; d_gene: .; abundance: .; CDR3nt: TGCGCCACCTCACCCCGGGACTCCTCCTACGAGCAGTACTTC; CDR3aa: CATSPRDSSYEQYF
len: 13; v_gene: TRBV10-1; j_gene: TRBJ2-3; d_gene: .; abundance: .; CDR3nt: TGCGCCAGCAGTGACCGATTCACAGATACGCAGTATTTT; CDR3aa: CASSDRFTDTQYF
len: 16; v_gene: TRBV7-2; j_gene: TRBJ2-1; d_gene: TRBD2; abundance: once; CDR3nt: TGTGCCAGCAGCCAAGGACTAGCAGTGTCCTACAATGAGCAGTTCTTC; CDR3aa: CASSQGLAVSYNEQFF
len: 15; v_gene: TRBV5-4; j_gene: TRBJ1-1; d_gene: .; abundance: .; CDR3nt: TGTGCCAGCAGCTTGGGGAGCGGGGTGAACACTGAAGCTTTCTTT; CDR3aa: CASSLGSGVNTEAFF